This T cell receptor (beta chain) was profiled in a study of blood T cell repertoires in COVID-19. In the study overall: Italy, Spain and the United States were the sources of the convalescent and acute COVID-19 samples. Sample material is recorded as cDNA or gDNA derived from T cells, B-cell-depleted T cells, or PBMCs.

Original analysis: Reference gene primer amplification in the assay estimated nucleated cell counts. The method was immunoSEQ multiplex PCR; TCRdb's version includes in-frame clones alone and lacks a portion of them. From that table come the V and J calls and clone size; the DNA was used to work out D and trimming. The sample yields 140,000 to 150,000 clones, roughly 89% seen once. V lost 5 bases and J lost 8, with 10 bases in between. This CDR3 contains 12 residues. The germline V gene has CDR1 SGHTA and CDR2 FQGNSA. The V gene is TRBV7-2, the J gene TRBJ2-1, with D unclear. The TCR originated in a man in his sixties with active or convalescent COVID-19. The sample comprised peripheral blood. The CDR3 loop is CASSPPSDEQFF. Written as DNA, the CDR3 is TGTGCCAGCAGCCCCCCAAGCGATGAGCAGTTCTTC.